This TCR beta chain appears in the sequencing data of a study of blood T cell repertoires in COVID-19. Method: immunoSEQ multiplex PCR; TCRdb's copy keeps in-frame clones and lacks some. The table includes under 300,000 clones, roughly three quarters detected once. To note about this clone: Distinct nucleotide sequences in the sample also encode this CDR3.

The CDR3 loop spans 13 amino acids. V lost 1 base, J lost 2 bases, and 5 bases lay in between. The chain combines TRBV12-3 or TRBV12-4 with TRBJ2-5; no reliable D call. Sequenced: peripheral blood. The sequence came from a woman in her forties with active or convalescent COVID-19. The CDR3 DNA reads TGTGCCAGCAGTTTAGAGCCTCAAGAGACCCAGTACTTC. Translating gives CASSLEPQETQYF.